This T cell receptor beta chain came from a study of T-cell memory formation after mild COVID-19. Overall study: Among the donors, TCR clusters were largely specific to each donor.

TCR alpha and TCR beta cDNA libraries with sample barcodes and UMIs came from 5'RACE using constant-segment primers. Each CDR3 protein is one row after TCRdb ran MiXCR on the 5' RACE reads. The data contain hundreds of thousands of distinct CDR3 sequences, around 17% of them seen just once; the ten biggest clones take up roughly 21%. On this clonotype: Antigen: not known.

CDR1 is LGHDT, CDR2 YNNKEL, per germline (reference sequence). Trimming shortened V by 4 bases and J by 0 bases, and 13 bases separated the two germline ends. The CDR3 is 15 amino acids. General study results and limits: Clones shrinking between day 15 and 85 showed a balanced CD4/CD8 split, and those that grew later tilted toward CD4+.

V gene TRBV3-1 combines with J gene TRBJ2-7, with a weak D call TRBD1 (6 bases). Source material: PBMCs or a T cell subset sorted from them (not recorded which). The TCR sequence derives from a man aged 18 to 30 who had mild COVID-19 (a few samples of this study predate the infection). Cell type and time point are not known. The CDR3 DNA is TGTGCCAGCAGCCCTGTAGGGGGAAGCTCCTACGAGCAGTACTTC. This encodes CASSPVGGSSYEQYF.